The clone carrying this T cell receptor (beta chain) was observed many times. Its specificity is unknown. Time point meaning: newly diagnosed GD, antithyroid drugs for less than 3 months. Making the TCR library involved RNA that had been extracted from PBMCs. Patients with Graves' disease were diagnosed by American Thyroid Association guidelines. These data belong to a study of regulatory T cells in long-lasting Graves disease. General study results and limits: Clonotypes that were public and shared totalled fewer than 3,500 in persistent patients versus around 1,000 in new patients. Newly diagnosed disease favored TRBV20-1 and TRBJ2-1 over persistent disease.

Libraries of TCR beta came from iRepertoire HTBI primers plus Arm-PCR of CDR3 regions. TCRdb redid the calling of the multiplex PCR reads with MiXCR, one entry per CDR3 protein. The data contain some 490,000 distinct CDR3 sequences, around 11% of them seen just once; the ten biggest clones take up about 8.3%. V lost 2 bases and J lost 3, with 8 bases in between. The V gene's germline CDR1 is MNHEY and CDR2 SVGAGI. The CDR3 sequence is 14 residues long. This same sample was also part of a study on T cells in Graves' hyperthyroidism and ophthalmopathy. That work adds: Blood shared most expanded thyroid clonotypes above 0.001.

The gene calls are TRBV6-5 and TRBJ1-5, with unresolved D. The sample here was peripheral blood mononuclear cells (PBMCs), taken at new diagnosis, from a patient treated with antithyroid drugs. This TCR derives from a woman in her thirties with Graves disease. The CDR3 protein is CASSYPGTNQPQHF. The CDR3, as DNA: TGTGCCAGCAGTTACCCAGGAACCAATCAGCCCCAGCATTTT.